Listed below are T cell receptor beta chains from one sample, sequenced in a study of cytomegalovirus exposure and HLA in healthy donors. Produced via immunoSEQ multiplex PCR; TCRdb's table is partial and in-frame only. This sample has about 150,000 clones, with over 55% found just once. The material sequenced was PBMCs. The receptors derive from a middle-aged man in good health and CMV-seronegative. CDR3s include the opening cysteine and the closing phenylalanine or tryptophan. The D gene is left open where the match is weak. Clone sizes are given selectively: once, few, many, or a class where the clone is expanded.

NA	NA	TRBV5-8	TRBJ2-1	CASSKNRVAPYNEQFF	TGTGCCAGCAGCAAAAACCGAGTAGCACCCTACAATGAGCAGTTCTTC
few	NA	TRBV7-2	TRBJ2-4	CASSFPQGPSHIQYF	TGTGCCAGCAGCTTCCCACAGGGACCTTCCCACATTCAGTACTTC
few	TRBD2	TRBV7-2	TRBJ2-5	CASSSVAGSSETQYF	TGTGCCAGCAGCTCCGTAGCGGGATCATCGGAGACCCAGTACTTC
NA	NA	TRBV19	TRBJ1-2	CASSISLSYGYTF	TGTGCCAGTAGTATTAGTCTTAGCTATGGCTACACCTTC
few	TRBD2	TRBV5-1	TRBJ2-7	CASSLIGLAGGSSYEQYF	TGCGCCAGCAGCTTGATAGGACTAGCGGGAGGGAGCTCCTACGAGCAGTACTTC
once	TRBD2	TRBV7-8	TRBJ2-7	CASRRTSGGSYEQYF	TGTGCCAGCAGGCGGACTAGCGGGGGCTCCTACGAGCAGTACTTC
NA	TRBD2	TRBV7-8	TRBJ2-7	CASSPWTSGKTYEQYF	TGTGCCAGCAGCCCTTGGACTAGCGGTAAAACCTACGAGCAGTACTTC
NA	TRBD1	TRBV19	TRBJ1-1	CASTLGQSNTEAFF	TGTGCCAGTACCCTGGGACAGTCGAACACTGAAGCTTTCTTT
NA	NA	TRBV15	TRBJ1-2	CATSRASYQGTYGYTF	TGTGCCACCAGCAGAGCGTCCTACCAGGGGACCTATGGCTACACCTTC
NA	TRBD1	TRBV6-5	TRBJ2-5	CASRQDRVETQYF	TGTGCCAGCAGACAGGACAGGGTAGAGACCCAGTACTTC
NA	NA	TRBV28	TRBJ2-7	CASSFNIAVLSYEQYF	TGTGCCAGCAGTTTCAATATTGCGGTTCTCTCCTACGAGCAGTACTTC
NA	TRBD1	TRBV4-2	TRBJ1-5	CASSRTTGEGNQPQHF	TGTGCCAGCAGCCGAACCACAGGGGAAGGCAATCAGCCCCAGCATTTT
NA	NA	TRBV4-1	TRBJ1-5	CASSQGPGQTANQPQHF	TGCGCCAGCAGCCAGGGGCCGGGACAAACTGCAAATCAGCCCCAGCATTTT
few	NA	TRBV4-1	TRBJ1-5	CASSQGQDTNQPQHF	TGCGCCAGCAGCCAAGGTCAGGACACCAATCAGCCCCAGCATTTT
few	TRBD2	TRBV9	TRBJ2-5	CASSVRSSGREETQYF	TGTGCCAGCAGCGTACGGTCTAGCGGGAGGGAAGAGACCCAGTACTTC
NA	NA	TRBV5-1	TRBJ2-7	CASSLVRSHLKAGYEQYF	TGCGCCAGCAGCTTGGTTAGGAGTCATCTAAAGGCGGGTTACGAGCAGTACTTC
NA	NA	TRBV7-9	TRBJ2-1	CASRTDTGIAYNEQFF	TGTGCCAGCAGGACAGACACAGGTATCGCCTACAATGAGCAGTTCTTC
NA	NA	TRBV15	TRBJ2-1	CATRVGQRDNEQFF	TGTGCCACCAGGGTAGGACAGAGGGATAATGAGCAGTTCTTC
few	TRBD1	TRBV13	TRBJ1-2	CASSARTGRFYGYTF	TGTGCCAGCAGCGCCAGGACAGGGCGTTTCTATGGCTACACCTTC
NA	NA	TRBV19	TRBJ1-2	CASSREGGRGYTF	TGTGCCAGTAGCCGGGAAGGGGGAAGGGGCTACACCTTC
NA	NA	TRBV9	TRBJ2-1	CASSPAGPYNEQFF	TGTGCCAGCTCCCCGGCGGGGCCCTACAATGAGCAGTTCTTC
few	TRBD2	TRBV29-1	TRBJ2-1	CSVELGLAGQGYNEQFF	TGCAGCGTTGAGCTGGGACTAGCGGGACAGGGGTACAATGAGCAGTTCTTC
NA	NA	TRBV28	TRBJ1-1	CASSFLGRRGNTEAFF	TGTGCCAGCAGTTTTTTAGGGAGGAGGGGGAACACTGAAGCTTTCTTT
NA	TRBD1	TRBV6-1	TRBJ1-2	CASSPSDRAGYTF	TGTGCCAGCAGCCCTTCCGACAGGGCTGGCTACACCTTC
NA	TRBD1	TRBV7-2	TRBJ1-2	CASSLQSRGVGGYTF	TGTGCCAGCAGCTTACAATCCAGGGGGGTTGGTGGCTACACCTTC
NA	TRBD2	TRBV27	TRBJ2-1	CASSLIGVAGARVQFF	TGTGCCAGCAGCCTTATCGGGGTAGCGGGGGCCCGCGTGCAGTTCTTC
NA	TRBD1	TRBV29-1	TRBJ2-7	CSVEGFRDRGLYEQYF	TGCAGCGTTGAAGGCTTCAGAGACAGGGGGCTCTACGAGCAGTACTTC
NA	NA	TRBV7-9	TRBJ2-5	CASSLDIALDF	TGTGCCAGCAGCTTAGACATAGCGTTGGACTTC
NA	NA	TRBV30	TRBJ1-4	CARRGVGNEKLFF	TGTGCCCGGCGCGGGGTAGGAAATGAAAAACTGTTTTTT
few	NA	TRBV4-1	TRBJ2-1	CASSQALTSRNEQFF	TGCGCCAGCAGCCAAGCATTGACTAGTCGGAATGAGCAGTTCTTC
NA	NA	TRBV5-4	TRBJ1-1	CATRANTEAFF	TGTGCCACGCGGGCAAACACTGAAGCTTTCTTT
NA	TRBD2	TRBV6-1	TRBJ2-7	CASSGASGSLYEQYF	TGTGCCAGCAGTGGGGCTAGCGGGAGTCTCTACGAGCAGTACTTC
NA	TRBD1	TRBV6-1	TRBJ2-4	CASTGQGAKNIQYF	TGTGCCAGCACGGGACAGGGGGCCAAAAACATTCAGTACTTC
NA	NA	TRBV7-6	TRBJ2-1	CASSSLRGYTYNEQFF	TGTGCCAGCAGCTCGCTCCGGGGGTACACCTACAATGAGCAGTTCTTC
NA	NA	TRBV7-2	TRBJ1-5	CASSSTGVNQPQHF	TGTGCCAGCAGCTCTACAGGAGTTAATCAGCCCCAGCATTTT
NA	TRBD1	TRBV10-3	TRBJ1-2	CAISAIMTGDKGYDTF	TGTGCCATCAGTGCCATTATGACAGGGGATAAGGGATACGACACCTTC
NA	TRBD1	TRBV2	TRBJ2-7	CASSGGTGVSGEQYF	TGTGCCAGCAGTGGCGGGACAGGGGTTTCCGGCGAGCAGTACTTC
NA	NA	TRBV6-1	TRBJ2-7	CASGRADEQYF	TGTGCCAGCGGCAGGGCAGACGAGCAGTACTTC
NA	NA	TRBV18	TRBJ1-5	CASSPDSFNQPQHF	TGTGCCAGCTCACCTGACAGCTTCAATCAGCCCCAGCATTTT
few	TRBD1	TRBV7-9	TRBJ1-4	CASSSPGQGDEKLFF	TGTGCCAGCAGCTCTCCGGGACAGGGAGATGAAAAACTGTTTTTT
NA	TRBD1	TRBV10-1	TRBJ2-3	CASSIQGVSWAQSLDTQYF	TGCGCCAGCAGTATACAGGGGGTTTCTTGGGCCCAGAGTTTAGATACGCAGTATTTT
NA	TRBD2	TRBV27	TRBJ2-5	CASSGTSPQETQYF	TGTGCCAGCAGTGGGACTAGCCCCCAAGAGACCCAGTACTTC
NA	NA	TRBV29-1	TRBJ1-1	CSVVRGYTEAFF	TGCAGCGTTGTGCGAGGCTACACTGAAGCTTTCTTT
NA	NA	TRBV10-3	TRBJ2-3	CAISSGLRYVPDTQYF	TGTGCCATCAGTTCCGGTCTTAGATATGTCCCAGATACGCAGTATTTT
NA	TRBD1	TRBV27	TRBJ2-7	CASSLPGTASYEQYF	TGTGCCAGCAGTTTGCCCGGGACAGCCTCCTACGAGCAGTACTTC
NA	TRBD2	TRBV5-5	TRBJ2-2	CASHGTSGTGELFF	TGTGCCAGCCACGGGACTAGCGGCACCGGGGAGCTGTTTTTT
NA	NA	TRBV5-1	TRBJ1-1	CASSFGTLNTEAFF	TGCGCCAGCAGCTTCGGGACACTGAACACTGAAGCTTTCTTT
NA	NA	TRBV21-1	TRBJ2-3	CASTVEGGTGQGKRDTQYF	TGTGCCAGCACCGTTGAAGGGGGTACGGGACAGGGGAAGAGGGATACGCAGTATTTT
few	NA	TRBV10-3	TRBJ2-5	CAIRAAGWETQYF	TGTGCCATCAGGGCGGCCGGGTGGGAGACCCAGTACTTC
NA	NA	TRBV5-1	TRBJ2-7	CASSLGQTGEQYF	TGCGCCAGCAGCTTGGGACAGACTGGCGAGCAGTACTTC
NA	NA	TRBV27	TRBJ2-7	CASSFLATRGPKGGEQYF	TGTGCCAGCAGTTTCCTTGCCACCAGGGGTCCTAAAGGTGGCGAGCAGTACTTC
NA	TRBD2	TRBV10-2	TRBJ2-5	CASSGSGGFQETQYF	TGCGCCAGCAGTGGGAGCGGGGGGTTTCAAGAGACCCAGTACTTC
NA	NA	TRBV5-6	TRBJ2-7	CASSYGSAGEWGEQYF	TGTGCCAGCAGCTACGGGAGCGCGGGCGAGTGGGGTGAGCAGTACTTC